These T cell receptor beta chains were read from a single sample in a study of T cells in localized non-small cell lung cancer. The assay was immunoSEQ multiplex PCR, and TCRdb's table has in-frame clones only and misses some. This table holds some 2,000 clones, 25% found once. Sequencing used lung tumor tissue, obtained before any cancer treatment. Receptor source: a woman between 40 and 69 years old with stage III lung adenocarcinoma. Both conserved end residues are part of each CDR3. A D gene is named only where the DNA matches it firmly. Clone size is not always given. Where it is, it says once, few, many or a class for expanded clones.

V	D	size	J	CDR3	DNA
TRBV19	-	-	TRBJ1-5	CASSIAGGGQPQHF	TGTGCCAGTAGTATAGCTGGAGGCGGTCAGCCCCAGCATTTT
TRBV5-1	-	-	TRBJ2-6	CASSPAVGANVLTF	TGCGCCAGCAGCCCCGCGGTGGGGGCCAACGTCCTGACTTTC
TRBV19	-	-	TRBJ2-5	CASSGLSDSEEEETQYF	TGTGCCAGTAGCGGCCTCTCCGACAGTGAAGAGGAGGAGACCCAGTACTTC
TRBV19	TRBD1	-	TRBJ2-7	CASRKGTGGKAKERSYEQYF	TGTGCCAGTAGAAAAGGGACAGGGGGAAAAGCAAAGGAGAGGTCCTACGAGCAGTACTTC
TRBV19	-	once	TRBJ2-3	CASSIVPDTQYF	TGTGCCAGTAGTATAGTTCCAGATACGCAGTATTTT
TRBV6-8	-	few	TRBJ2-7	CASSYRETGNSYEQYF	TGTGCCAGCAGTTACCGCGAGACAGGAAACTCCTACGAGCAGTACTTC
TRBV10-2	-	-	TRBJ2-3	CASSELTGPDTQYF	TGCGCCAGCAGTGAGTTAACGGGGCCAGATACGCAGTATTTT
TRBV18	-	few	TRBJ1-1	CASSPGDGGTEAFF	TGTGCCAGCTCTCCCGGGGATGGCGGCACTGAAGCTTTCTTT
TRBV2	TRBD2	-	TRBJ2-1	CASRRGTSGNNEQFF	TGTGCCAGCAGAAGGGGGACTAGCGGAAACAATGAGCAGTTCTTC
TRBV9	-	few	TRBJ2-1	CASSPSGINPNEQFF	TGTGCCAGCAGCCCGAGTGGTATTAACCCTAATGAGCAGTTCTTC
TRBV18	-	-	TRBJ2-7	CASSPHTAEQYF	TGTGCCAGCTCACCACACACGGCTGAGCAGTACTTC
TRBV6-8	-	few	TRBJ2-1	CASSYSSGSYNEQFF	TGTGCCAGCAGTTACTCTAGCGGCTCCTACAATGAGCAGTTCTTC
TRBV28	TRBD2	-	TRBJ2-1	CASTPRTSGAYNEQFF	TGTGCCAGCACCCCCAGGACTAGCGGGGCCTACAATGAGCAGTTCTTC